What follows are 19 T cell receptor beta chains derived from one specimen sequenced in a study of early T cells in non-severe SARS-CoV-2 infection. A single record per CDR3 protein comes from TCRdb applying MiXCR to the 5' RACE reads. The sample contains fewer than 40,000 distinct CDR3 sequences, approximately 6.3% of which appear only once. Sample: whole blood. The receptors were gathered from an adult who was a healthcare worker with PCR-confirmed SARS-CoV-2 infection or an uninfected control (not recorded which).

This clonotype was recorded many times. The chain uses TRBV12-3 or TRBV12-4 and TRBJ1-5; D might be TRBD1 (6 bases). The CDR3 spans 15 residues. V gave up 3 bases and J gave up 5 bases, with 14 bases separating them. The CDR3 protein is CASSFGSGADQPQHF. In DNA, the CDR3 is TGTGCCAGCAGTTTCGGGTCAGGGGCAGATCAGCCCCAGCATTTT.

The gene calls are TRBV11-3 and TRBJ2-2; 11 nucleotides line up with TRBD2. The CDR3 extends over 17 amino acids. With 4 bases clipped from V and 6 bases from J, the junction kept 10 bases outside the gene matches. Germline V CDR1 and CDR2: SGHNT, YENEEA. The CDR3 coding sequence is TGTGCCAGCAGCTCCCGCCTAGCGGGAGGAGGAGCCGGGGAGCTGTTTTTT. Translated, it gives CASSSRLAGGGAGELFF. Looking up the rest from reference TRBV11-3 and TRBJ2-2 gives the full variable domain: EAGVVQSPRYKIIEKKQPVAFWCNPISGHNTLYWYLQNLGQGPELLIRYENEEAVDDSQLPKDRFSAERLKGVDSTLKIQPAELGDSAVYLCASSSRLAGGGAGELFFGEGSRLTVL.

This clonotype was observed many times. This rearrangement joins TRBV10-3 to TRBJ1-2; no firm D call. Trimming took 2 bases from V and 3 from J, leaving 10 bases between them. The CDR3 sequence is 14 residues long. Germline loops: CDR1 ENHRY, CDR2 SYGVKD. The CDR3 is CAISEETQYYGYTF. As DNA, the CDR3 is TGTGCCATCAGTGAGGAAACACAGTACTATGGCTACACCTTC.

The sample holds many counts of this clonotype. The chain uses TRBV29-1 and TRBJ2-7; 9 bases are shared with TRBD1. The CDR3 contains 13 residues. The trim removed 7 bases at V and 5 bases at J, leaving 9 bases unmatched. CDR1 and CDR2 from the germline V gene are SQVTM and ANQGSEA. For the CDR3, the DNA is TGCAGCGCGGGGGGACAGGGAAGTGACGAGCAGTACTTC. It translates to CSAGGQGSDEQYF.

By its share, this clonotype is medium-sized. The J gene is TRBJ2-1, the V gene TRBV5-1, with TRBD2 identical over 7 bases. V gave up 3 bases and J gave up 7 bases; unmatched junction bases: 4. Looked up from germline, CDR1 is SGHRS and CDR2 is YFSETQ. The CDR3 has 13 residues. CDR3 protein: CASSSQAGNEQFF. In nucleotides, the CDR3 is TGCGCCAGCAGCTCGCAAGCGGGAAATGAGCAGTTCTTC.

Ten or more counts support this clonotype. The gene calls are TRBV18 and TRBJ1-5, with D perhaps TRBD1 (6 bases). The CDR3 runs to 14 residues. CDR1 KGHSH and CDR2 LQKENI come from the germline V gene. V dropped 1 base and J dropped 2 bases, with 6 bases sitting between them. The CDR3 coding sequence is TGTGCCAGCTCACCACGGACAGGCAATCAGCCCCAGCATTTT. It yields the protein CASSPRTGNQPQHF.

This clonotype was observed at least ten times. V and J are TRBV25-1 and TRBJ2-5; 7 bases map to TRBD1. From germline, CDR1 is MGHDK and CDR2 SYGVNS. Trimming at V came to 7 bases and at J to 2 bases, leaving 13 bases not matched to a gene. The CDR3 spans 16 residues. The CDR3 region has the DNA TGTGCCAGCACCTTCTCAACCGGGACAGAACAAGAGACCCAGTACTTC. It specifies CASTFSTGTEQETQYF.

The chain is built from TRBV19 and TRBJ2-1, with unresolved D. Germline V gene data show CDR1 as LNHDA and CDR2 as SQIVND (reference sequence). CDR3 length: 16 residues. Trimming took off 0 bases at V and 4 bases at J, with 13 bases between the two ends. The CDR3 DNA follows: TGTGCCAGTAGTATAGATCGCCAGGAGTTATACAATGAGCAGTTCTTC. The encoded protein is CASSIDRQELYNEQFF.

This clonotype was picked up many times. This chain uses TRBV6-6 with TRBJ1-6; no clear D. V was clipped by 2 bases and J by 5 bases, with 13 bases between them. CDR1 and CDR2 from the germline V gene are MNHNY and SVGAGI (reference sequence). The CDR3 runs 16 residues. Here the CDR3 DNA reads TGTGCCAGCAGTTACGCCCCGGGCGCTGATAATTCACCCCTCCACTTT. Its protein product is CASSYAPGADNSPLHF.

The chain uses TRBV4-3 and TRBJ2-1, with TRBD2 matching over 8 bases. The CDR3 contains 17 residues. V dropped 0 bases and J dropped 3; count of bases not matched to a gene: 7. Germline V gene lookup returns CDR1 LGHNA and CDR2 YSLEER. CDR3 amino acids: CASSQDEASGYYNEQFF. In DNA form, the CDR3 reads TGCGCCAGCAGCCAAGATGAGGCTAGCGGGTACTACAATGAGCAGTTCTTC.

This clonotype was counted ten times or more. The rearrangement joins TRBV28 to TRBJ1-2; D is undetermined. V lost 5 bases, J lost 4 bases, and 17 bases lay in between. The CDR3 extends over 15 amino acids. Germline values: CDR1 MDHEN, CDR2 SYDVKM. This CDR3 reads CASSAGRAVGYGYTF. The CDR3 DNA sequence: TGTGCCAGCAGTGCGGGCCGGGCGGTCGGCTATGGCTACACCTTC.

This clonotype showed up many times. V is TRBV4-3 and J is TRBJ1-4, with TRBD1 matching 8 bases. Germline V gene lookup returns CDR1 LGHNA and CDR2 YSLEER. The length of the CDR3 is 15 residues. The trim removed 4 bases at V and 4 bases at J, leaving 5 bases unmatched. The CDR3 loop is CASSLGTGLNEKLFF. The CDR3 nucleotides are TGCGCCAGCAGCCTGGGGACAGGACTTAATGAAAAACTGTTTTTT.

The chain is built from TRBV29-1 and TRBJ2-5, with D possibly matching TRBD2 (6 bases). CDR3 length: 12 amino acids. V was clipped by 7 bases and J by 1 base, with 10 bases between them. CDR1 and CDR2 (germline): SQVTM, ANQGSEA. DNA of the CDR3: TGCAGCGCAAGGAGGGCCCAAGAGACCCAGTACTTC. Translation: CSARRAQETQYF.

This clonotype was recorded a few times. J is TRBJ1-1 and V is TRBV15; D call uncertain. This CDR3 region has 14 residues. With 4 bases removed from V and 4 bases from J, the gap between germline ends came to 13 bases. The germline V gene encodes CDR1 LNHNV and CDR2 YYDKDF (reference sequence). The CDR3 is CATSMAGLSTEAFF. Here the CDR3 DNA reads TGTGCCACCAGCATGGCTGGACTATCCACTGAAGCTTTCTTT.

This clonotype was seen at least ten times. The rearrangement joins TRBV9 to TRBJ1-1; D is uncertain. The CDR3 is made up of 14 amino acids. Germline CDR1 reads SGDLS; CDR2 reads YYNGEE. V was shortened by 0 bases and J by 7 bases, with 13 bases between the two germline ends. The CDR3: CASSVGVQQSEAFF. The CDR3 DNA reads TGTGCCAGCAGCGTAGGGGTGCAGCAGAGTGAAGCTTTCTTT.

This clonotype has only a few counts. This chain uses TRBV5-1 with TRBJ2-3, with 12 bases that match TRBD2. V shed 0 bases, J shed 1 base, and the junction held 0 bases outside the gene matches. This CDR3 is built from 16 residues. Germline V gene lookup returns CDR1 SGHRS and CDR2 YFSETQ. The CDR3 DNA reads as TGCGCCAGCAGCTTGGCTAGCGGGAGGGGCACAGATACGCAGTATTTT. Its translation: CASSLASGRGTDTQYF.

This clonotype was seen at least ten times. The rearrangement uses TRBV13 and TRBJ2-7, with TRBD1 identical over 8 bases. Trimming removed 0 bases from V and 1 base from J; junction bases left unmatched: 2. Germline V lookup: CDR1 PRHDT, CDR2 FYEKMQ (reference sequence). The CDR3 is 15 amino acids. Here the CDR3 reads CASSLGQGASYEQYF. CDR3 coding DNA: TGTGCCAGCAGCTTAGGCCAGGGGGCTTCCTACGAGCAGTACTTC.

This clonotype has ten or more counts. The V and J genes are TRBV9 and TRBJ1-2; unclear D gene. The ends were cut back, 1 base at V and 2 bases at J, with 15 bases in the middle. CDR1 is SGDLS, CDR2 YYNGEE, per germline. The CDR3 covers 16 residues. DNA of the CDR3: TGTGCCAGCAGCGTAATCCCAGTCCCCGCAAACTATGGCTACACCTTC. Amino acids: CASSVIPVPANYGYTF.

This clonotype came up a few times. The V and J genes are TRBV10-1 and TRBJ2-1; D not resolved. CDR1 is WNHNN, CDR2 SYGVQD, per germline (reference sequence). This CDR3 comprises 12 residues. With 8 bases removed from V and 0 bases from J, the gap between germline ends came to 5 bases. In nucleotides, the CDR3 is TGCGCCAGCGGAAGCTCCTACAATGAGCAGTTCTTC. It specifies CASGSSYNEQFF.